The present T cell receptor beta chain was sequenced within a study of shared clonotypes between healthy human individuals. As for the study in general: CD8 memory received one plate per donor, CD8 naive two, CD4 memory three and CD4 naive three. Findings of the study overall: Across four donors, naive CD4 shared roughly 5%, naive CD8 approximately 3.5%, memory CD4 roughly 2.4%, memory CD8 0.4% to 0.5%.

Concerning this clone itself: Its matching antigen is unknown.

The CDR3 extends over 16 amino acids. CDR1 is SGHRS and CDR2 is YFSETQ in the germline V gene. V lost 0 bases and J 2 bases, leaving 12 bases between the germline ends. Profiled with immunoSEQ multiplex PCR; TCRdb holds only in-frame clones, not every one. The data show some 2.4 million clones, roughly 93% seen once. Sequencing used naive CD4+ T cells from PBMCs. Subset noted: CD45RA+ positively selected. The V and J genes are TRBV5-1 and TRBJ2-4; no clear D gene. This sequence originates from a man between 18 and 35 years old in good health. Some clones in this sample may be carry-over from other donors' samples. The CDR3 loop reads CASSLASGQSKNIQYF. In DNA form, the CDR3 reads TGCGCCAGCAGCTTGGCCTCCGGGCAGTCCAAAAACATTCAGTACTTC.